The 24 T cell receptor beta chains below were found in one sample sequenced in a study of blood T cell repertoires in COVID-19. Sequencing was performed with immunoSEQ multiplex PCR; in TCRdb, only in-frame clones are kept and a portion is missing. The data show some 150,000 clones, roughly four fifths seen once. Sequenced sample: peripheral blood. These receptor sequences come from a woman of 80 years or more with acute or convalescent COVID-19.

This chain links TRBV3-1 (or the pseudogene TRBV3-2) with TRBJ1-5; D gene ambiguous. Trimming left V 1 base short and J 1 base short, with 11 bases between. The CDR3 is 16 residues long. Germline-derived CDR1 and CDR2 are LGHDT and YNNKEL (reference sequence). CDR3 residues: CASSQGGLISNQPQHF. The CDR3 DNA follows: TGTGCCAGCAGCCAAGGAGGGCTAATAAGCAATCAGCCCCAGCATTTT.

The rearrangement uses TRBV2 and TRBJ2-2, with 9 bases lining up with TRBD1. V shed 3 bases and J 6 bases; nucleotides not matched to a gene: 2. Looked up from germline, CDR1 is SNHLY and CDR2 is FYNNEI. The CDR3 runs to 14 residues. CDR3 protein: CASSEGTGSGELFF. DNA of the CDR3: TGTGCCAGCAGTGAGGGGACAGGGTCCGGGGAGCTGTTTTTT.

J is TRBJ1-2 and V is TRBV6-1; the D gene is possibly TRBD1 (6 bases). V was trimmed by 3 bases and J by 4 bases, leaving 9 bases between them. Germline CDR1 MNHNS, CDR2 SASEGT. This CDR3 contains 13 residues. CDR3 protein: CASSETRGYGYTF. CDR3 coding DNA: TGTGCCAGCAGTGAGACCAGGGGCTATGGCTACACCTTC.

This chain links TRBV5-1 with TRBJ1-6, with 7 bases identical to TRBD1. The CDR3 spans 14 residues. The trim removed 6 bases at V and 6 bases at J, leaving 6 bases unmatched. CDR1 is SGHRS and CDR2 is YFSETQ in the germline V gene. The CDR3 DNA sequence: TGCGCCAGCACACCGGGACAGCCTAATTCACCCCTCCACTTT. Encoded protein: CASTPGQPNSPLHF. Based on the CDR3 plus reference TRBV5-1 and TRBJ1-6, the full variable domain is KAGVTQTPRYLIKTRGQQVTLSCSPISGHRSVSWYQQTPGQGLQFLFEYFSETQRNKGNFPGRFSGRQFSNSRSEMNVSTLELGDSALYLCASTPGQPNSPLHFGNGTRLTVT.

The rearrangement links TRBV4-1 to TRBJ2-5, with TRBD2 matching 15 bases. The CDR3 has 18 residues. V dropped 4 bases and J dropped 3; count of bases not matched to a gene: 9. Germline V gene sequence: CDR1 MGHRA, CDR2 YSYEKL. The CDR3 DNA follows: TGCGCCAGCAGCCGGACTAGCGGGGGGGCCTTCCTGAAAGAGACCCAGTACTTC. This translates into CASSRTSGGAFLKETQYF.

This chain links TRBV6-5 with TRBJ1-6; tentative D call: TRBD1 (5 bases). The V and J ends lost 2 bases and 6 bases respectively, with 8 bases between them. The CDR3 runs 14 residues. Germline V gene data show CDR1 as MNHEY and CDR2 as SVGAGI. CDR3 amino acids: CASSYSQGNSPLHF. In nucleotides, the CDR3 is TGTGCCAGCAGTTACAGCCAGGGTAATTCACCCCTCCACTTT.

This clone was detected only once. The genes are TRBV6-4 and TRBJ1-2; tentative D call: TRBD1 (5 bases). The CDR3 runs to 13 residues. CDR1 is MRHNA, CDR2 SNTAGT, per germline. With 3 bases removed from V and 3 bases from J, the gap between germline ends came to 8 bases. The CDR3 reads CASSETGDYGYTF. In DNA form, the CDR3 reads TGTGCCAGCAGTGAGACGGGGGACTATGGCTACACCTTC.

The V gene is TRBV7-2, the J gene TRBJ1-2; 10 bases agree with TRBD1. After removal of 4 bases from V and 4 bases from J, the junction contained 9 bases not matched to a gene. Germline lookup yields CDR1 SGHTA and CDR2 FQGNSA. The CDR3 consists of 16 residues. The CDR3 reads CASSSPGQGRTYGYTF. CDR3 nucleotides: TGTGCCAGCAGCTCGCCGGGACAGGGGAGGACCTATGGCTACACCTTC.

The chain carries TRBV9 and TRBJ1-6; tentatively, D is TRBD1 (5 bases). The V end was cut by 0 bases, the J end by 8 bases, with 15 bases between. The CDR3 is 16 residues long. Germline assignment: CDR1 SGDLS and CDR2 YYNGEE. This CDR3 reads CASSVGWGTGDSPLHF. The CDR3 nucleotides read TGTGCCAGCAGCGTAGGGTGGGGGACGGGGGATTCACCCCTCCACTTT.

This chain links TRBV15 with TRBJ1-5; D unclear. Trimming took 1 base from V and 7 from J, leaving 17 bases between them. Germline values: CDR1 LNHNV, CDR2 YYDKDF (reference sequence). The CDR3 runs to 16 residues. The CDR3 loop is CATSRVSSLRSQPQHF. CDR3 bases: TGTGCCACCAGCAGAGTATCGAGCCTTCGGTCCCAGCCCCAGCATTTT.

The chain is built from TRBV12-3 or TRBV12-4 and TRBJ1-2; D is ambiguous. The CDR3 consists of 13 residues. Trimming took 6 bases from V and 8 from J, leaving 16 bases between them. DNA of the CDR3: TGTGCCAGCAGGCATACAGATTCTATGGGCTACACCTTC. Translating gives CASRHTDSMGYTF.

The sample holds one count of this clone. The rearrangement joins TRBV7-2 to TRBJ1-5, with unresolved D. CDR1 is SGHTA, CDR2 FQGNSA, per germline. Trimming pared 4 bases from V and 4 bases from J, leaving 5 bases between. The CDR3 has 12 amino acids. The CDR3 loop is CASSSLNQPQHF. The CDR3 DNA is TGTGCCAGCAGCTCTCTGAATCAGCCCCAGCATTTT.

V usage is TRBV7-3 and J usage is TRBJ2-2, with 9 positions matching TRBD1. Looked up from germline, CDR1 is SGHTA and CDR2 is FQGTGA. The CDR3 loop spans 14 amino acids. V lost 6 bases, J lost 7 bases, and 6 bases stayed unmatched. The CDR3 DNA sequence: TGTGCCAGCAGTTCCGGGACAGGGAGCGGGGAGCTGTTTTTT. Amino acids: CASSSGTGSGELFF.

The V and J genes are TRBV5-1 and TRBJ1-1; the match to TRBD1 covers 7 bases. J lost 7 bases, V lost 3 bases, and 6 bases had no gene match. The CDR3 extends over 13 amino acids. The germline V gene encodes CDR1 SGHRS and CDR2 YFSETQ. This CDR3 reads CASSSGTDLEAFF. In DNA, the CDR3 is TGCGCCAGCAGCTCTGGGACAGACCTTGAAGCTTTCTTT.

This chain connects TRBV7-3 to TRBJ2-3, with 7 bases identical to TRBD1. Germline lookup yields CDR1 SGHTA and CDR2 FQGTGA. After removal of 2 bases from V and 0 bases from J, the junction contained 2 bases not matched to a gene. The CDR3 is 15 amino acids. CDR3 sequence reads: CASSLLGQSTDTQYF. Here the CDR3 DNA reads TGTGCCAGCAGCTTATTGGGACAGAGCACAGATACGCAGTATTTT.

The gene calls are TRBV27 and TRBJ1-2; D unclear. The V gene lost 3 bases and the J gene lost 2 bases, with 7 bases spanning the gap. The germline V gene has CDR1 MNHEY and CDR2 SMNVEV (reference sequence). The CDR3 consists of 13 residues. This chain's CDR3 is CASSFSSNYGYTF. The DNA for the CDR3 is TGTGCCAGCAGTTTTTCGTCCAACTATGGCTACACCTTC.

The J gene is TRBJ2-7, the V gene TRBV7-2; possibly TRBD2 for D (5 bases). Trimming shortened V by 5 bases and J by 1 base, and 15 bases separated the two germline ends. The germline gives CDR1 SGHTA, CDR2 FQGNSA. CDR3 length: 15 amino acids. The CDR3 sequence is CASSPMVPGSYEQYF. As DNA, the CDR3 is TGTGCCAGCAGCCCCATGGTTCCGGGATCCTACGAGCAGTACTTC.

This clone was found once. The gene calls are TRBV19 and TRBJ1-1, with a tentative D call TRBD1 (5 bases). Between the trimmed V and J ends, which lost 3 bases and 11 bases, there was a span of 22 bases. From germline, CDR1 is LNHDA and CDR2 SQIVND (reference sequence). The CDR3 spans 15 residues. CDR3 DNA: TGTGCCAGTAGTATTCCCTCCGCAAACAGGATGGGGGCTTTCTTT. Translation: CASSIPSANRMGAFF.

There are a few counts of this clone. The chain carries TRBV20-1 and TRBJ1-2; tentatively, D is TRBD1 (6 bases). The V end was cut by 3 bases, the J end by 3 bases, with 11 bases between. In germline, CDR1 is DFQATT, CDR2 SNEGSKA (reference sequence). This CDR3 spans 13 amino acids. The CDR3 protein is CSASWAGDYGYTF. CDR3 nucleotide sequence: TGCAGTGCTAGTTGGGCAGGGGACTATGGCTACACCTTC.

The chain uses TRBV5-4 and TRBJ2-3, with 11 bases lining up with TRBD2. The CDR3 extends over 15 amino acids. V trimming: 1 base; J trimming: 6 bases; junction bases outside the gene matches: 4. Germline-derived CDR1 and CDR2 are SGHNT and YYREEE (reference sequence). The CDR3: CASSLPSGGFDTQYF. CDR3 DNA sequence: TGTGCCAGCAGCTTGCCTAGCGGGGGGTTCGATACGCAGTATTTT.

CDR3 nucleotides: TGTGCCAGCAGACTACTCTATGCTAGCGGAGGGTCCAATGAGCAGTTCTTC. This gives the protein CASRLLYASGGSNEQFF. The chain couples TRBV7-9 to TRBJ2-1; 7 bases map to TRBD2. Germline V gene lookup returns CDR1 SEHNR and CDR2 FQNEAQ (reference sequence). The CDR3 spans 17 residues. V lost 6 bases and J lost 6; bases outside the gene matches: 17.

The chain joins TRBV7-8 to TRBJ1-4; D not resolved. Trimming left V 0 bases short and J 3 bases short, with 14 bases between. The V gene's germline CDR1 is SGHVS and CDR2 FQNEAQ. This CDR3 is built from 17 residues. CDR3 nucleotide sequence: TGTGCCAGCAGCTTAGCTGGGAGGGTGGGCGCTAATGAAAAACTGTTTTTT. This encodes CASSLAGRVGANEKLFF.

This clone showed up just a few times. CDR3 coding DNA: TGTGCCAGCAGCTTAGTTCCGGGACAGGGAGGCACAGATACGCAGTATTTT. Its translation is CASSLVPGQGGTDTQYF. V is TRBV7-9 and J is TRBJ2-3, with 9 bases identical to TRBD1. This CDR3 has 17 amino acids. Germline CDR1 is SEHNR and CDR2 is FQNEAQ (reference sequence). V lost 1 base to trimming and J lost 1 base; unmatched junction nucleotides: 6.

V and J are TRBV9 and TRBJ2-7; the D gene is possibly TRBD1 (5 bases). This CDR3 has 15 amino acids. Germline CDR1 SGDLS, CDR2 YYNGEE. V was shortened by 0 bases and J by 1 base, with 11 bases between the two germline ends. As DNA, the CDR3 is TGTGCCAGCAGCGTAGCTACGGCAGGGTCCTACGAGCAGTACTTC. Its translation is CASSVATAGSYEQYF. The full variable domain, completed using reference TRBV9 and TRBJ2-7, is DSGVTQTPKHLITATGQRVTLRCSPRSGDLSVYWYQQSLDQGLQFLIQYYNGEERAKGNILERFSAQQFPDLHSELNLSSLELGDSALYFCASSVATAGSYEQYFGPGTRLTVT.